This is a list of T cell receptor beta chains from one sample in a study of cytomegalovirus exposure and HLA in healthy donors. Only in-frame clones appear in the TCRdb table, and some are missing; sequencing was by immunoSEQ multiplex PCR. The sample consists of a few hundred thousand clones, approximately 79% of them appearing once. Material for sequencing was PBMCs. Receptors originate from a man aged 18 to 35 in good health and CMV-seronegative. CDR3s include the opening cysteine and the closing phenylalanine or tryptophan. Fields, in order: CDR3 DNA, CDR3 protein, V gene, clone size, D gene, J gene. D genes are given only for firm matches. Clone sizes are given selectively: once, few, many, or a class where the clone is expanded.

CDR3nt: TGTGCCAGCAGCCAAGTGACGGGAGTCGGTTTATTAGGGGAGCTGTTTTTT; CDR3aa: CASSQVTGVGLLGELFF; v_gene: TRBV4-2; abundance: .; d_gene: .; j_gene: TRBJ2-2
CDR3nt: TGTGCCAGCAGCGTGACTAGCGGGGGCCTAAACACCGGGGAGCTGTTTTTT; CDR3aa: CASSVTSGGLNTGELFF; v_gene: TRBV9; abundance: .; d_gene: TRBD2; j_gene: TRBJ2-2
CDR3nt: TGTGCCAGCAGCTACACCACTTCTGGGGCCAACGTCCTGACTTTC; CDR3aa: CASSYTTSGANVLTF; v_gene: TRBV6-5; abundance: .; d_gene: .; j_gene: TRBJ2-6
CDR3nt: TGTGCCAGCAGCTTTGATAGTCTGAGGGACTCTAACTATGGCTACACCTTC; CDR3aa: CASSFDSLRDSNYGYTF; v_gene: TRBV7-9; abundance: .; d_gene: .; j_gene: TRBJ1-2
CDR3nt: TGTGCCAGCCGTTCACTAGCGGGGGGGGATACGCAGTATTTT; CDR3aa: CASRSLAGGDTQYF; v_gene: TRBV27; abundance: .; d_gene: TRBD2; j_gene: TRBJ2-3
CDR3nt: TGTGCCAGTAGTAGGGCCCCACAGGGAGACTATGGCTACACCTTC; CDR3aa: CASSRAPQGDYGYTF; v_gene: TRBV19; abundance: .; d_gene: .; j_gene: TRBJ1-2
CDR3nt: TGTGCCAGCAGCAAAAGGGGGGACGGGGGGTACGGGGAGCTGTTTTTT; CDR3aa: CASSKRGDGGYGELFF; v_gene: TRBV21-1; abundance: once; d_gene: .; j_gene: TRBJ2-2
CDR3nt: TGTGCCAGCAGTGAGGGCAGACCTAACTATGGCTACACCTTC; CDR3aa: CASSEGRPNYGYTF; v_gene: TRBV2; abundance: .; d_gene: .; j_gene: TRBJ1-2
CDR3nt: TGTGCCAGCAGCTTCCAGGGAACCACTGAAGCTTTCTTT; CDR3aa: CASSFQGTTEAFF; v_gene: TRBV11-3; abundance: .; d_gene: .; j_gene: TRBJ1-1
CDR3nt: TGTGCCAGCAGCGTATCAGGGGAAGATACGCAGTATTTT; CDR3aa: CASSVSGEDTQYF; v_gene: TRBV9; abundance: .; d_gene: .; j_gene: TRBJ2-3
CDR3nt: TGTGCCAGCAGTTACGCCCGCATTACAGGGGGGACTGAAGCTTTCTTT; CDR3aa: CASSYARITGGTEAFF; v_gene: TRBV28; abundance: .; d_gene: TRBD1; j_gene: TRBJ1-1
CDR3nt: TGTGCCAGCAGTCTAGTCGACAGGGCCCAGCAGTACTTC; CDR3aa: CASSLVDRAQQYF; v_gene: TRBV6-5; abundance: .; d_gene: TRBD1; j_gene: TRBJ2-7
CDR3nt: TGTGCCAGCAGTTTAGACCGGGGTAAGGGGGCCAACGTCCTGACTTTC; CDR3aa: CASSLDRGKGANVLTF; v_gene: TRBV27; abundance: .; d_gene: .; j_gene: TRBJ2-6
CDR3nt: TGTGCCAGCAGCGGGAATAGCGGGAGTCCCAACCAGGATAGCACAGATACGCAGTATTTT; CDR3aa: CASSGNSGSPNQDSTDTQYF; v_gene: TRBV11-3; abundance: once; d_gene: TRBD2; j_gene: TRBJ2-3
CDR3nt: TGTGCCAGCAGCTCTTTAGCGGGAGGGACCTACGAGCAGTACTTC; CDR3aa: CASSSLAGGTYEQYF; v_gene: TRBV7-6; abundance: few; d_gene: TRBD2; j_gene: TRBJ2-7
CDR3nt: TGCGCCAGCAGCCAAGACGGTAGCAGCACTCAGTACTTC; CDR3aa: CASSQDGSSTQYF; v_gene: TRBV4-3; abundance: .; d_gene: .; j_gene: TRBJ2-4
CDR3nt: TGCAGCGTACAGACTAGCGGGACCGGGGAGCTGTTTTTT; CDR3aa: CSVQTSGTGELFF; v_gene: TRBV29-1; abundance: .; d_gene: TRBD2; j_gene: TRBJ2-2
CDR3nt: TGTGCCAGCAGTAAACAGGGGGTTGGGGGGTCACCCCTCCACTTT; CDR3aa: CASSKQGVGGSPLHF; v_gene: TRBV6-5; abundance: .; d_gene: TRBD1; j_gene: TRBJ1-6
CDR3nt: TGTGCCAGCAGCGCCCTAGCGGGAGACCCCACCGGGGAGCTGTTTTTT; CDR3aa: CASSALAGDPTGELFF; v_gene: TRBV9; abundance: .; d_gene: TRBD2; j_gene: TRBJ2-2
CDR3nt: TGCGCCAGCAGCTTGGAAGGCGGGGGGGCAGATACGCAGTATTTT; CDR3aa: CASSLEGGGADTQYF; v_gene: TRBV5-1; abundance: once; d_gene: TRBD2; j_gene: TRBJ2-3
CDR3nt: TGCGCCAGCAGCCAAGATCCCCAGGGGGCATATGGCTACACCTTC; CDR3aa: CASSQDPQGAYGYTF; v_gene: TRBV4-3; abundance: once; d_gene: TRBD1; j_gene: TRBJ1-2
CDR3nt: TGTGCCAGCAGGGTCAGCACCGGGGAGCTGTTTTTT; CDR3aa: CASRVSTGELFF; v_gene: TRBV2; abundance: .; d_gene: .; j_gene: TRBJ2-2
CDR3nt: TGTGCCAGCTCACCTGGGCACGGCGCCTACAATGAGCAGTTCTTC; CDR3aa: CASSPGHGAYNEQFF; v_gene: TRBV18; abundance: .; d_gene: .; j_gene: TRBJ2-1
CDR3nt: TGTGCCAGCAGTTTTAGCGGGAGGTGGTACACCGGGGAGCTGTTTTTT; CDR3aa: CASSFSGRWYTGELFF; v_gene: TRBV28; abundance: .; d_gene: TRBD2; j_gene: TRBJ2-2
CDR3nt: TGTGCCGGCCGGACAGGGACGGGTGAAAAACTGTTTTTT; CDR3aa: CAGRTGTGEKLFF; v_gene: TRBV2; abundance: .; d_gene: TRBD1; j_gene: TRBJ1-4
CDR3nt: TGTGCCAGCAGTGAACGCGGCGGGGGGCTCACAGATACGCAGTATTTT; CDR3aa: CASSERGGGLTDTQYF; v_gene: TRBV6-1; abundance: few; d_gene: TRBD2; j_gene: TRBJ2-3